The source of this TCR beta chain is a study of blood T cell repertoires in COVID-19. Measured with immunoSEQ multiplex PCR; TCRdb has only the in-frame clones, and not every one. The sample shows 250,000 to 300,000 clones, over 65% of them seen only once. The V segment lost 4 bases and the J segment 2 bases; nucleotides outside the gene matches: 7. Per the germline V gene, CDR1 is LNHDA and CDR2 is SQIVND (reference sequence). This CDR3 comprises 15 residues. Notes on this clone: The identical CDR3 is also encoded by other nucleotide sequences in the sample.

The TCR comes from a man in his fifties or sixties who had recovered from COVID-19. The J gene is TRBJ2-7, the V gene TRBV19; 8 nucleotides line up with TRBD1. Material: peripheral blood. This chain's CDR3 is CASSNRDRPPYEQYF. The CDR3 bases are TGTGCCAGTAGTAACCGGGACAGGCCGCCCTACGAGCAGTACTTC.